The 6 T cell receptor beta chains reported below all come from one sample, sequenced in a study of T cell clones after liver transplantation. The method was immunoSEQ multiplex PCR; TCRdb's version includes in-frame clones alone and lacks a portion of them. The sample shows roughly 62,000 clones, 70% to 80% of them seen only once. The specimen was CD4+ T cells from blood, collected at the approximately 15-month timepoint. These TCRs come from a human patient who received a liver transplant. Some of the T cells may derive from the graft donor.

V gene TRBV30 combines with J gene TRBJ2-5, with a possible D match to TRBD1 (5 bases). Germline V CDR1 and CDR2: GTSNPN, SVGIG (reference sequence). There are 12 residues in the CDR3. V dropped 4 bases and J dropped 5 bases, with 11 bases sitting between them. This CDR3 is CAWTGLGETQYF. The CDR3 bases are TGTGCCTGGACAGGGTTGGGGGAGACCCAGTACTTC.

This clone was picked up many times. V is TRBV11-3 and J is TRBJ2-2, with D perhaps matching TRBD1 (5 bases). The V gene's germline CDR1 is SGHNT and CDR2 YENEEA. The CDR3 covers 16 residues. The V end lost 1 base, the J end lost 0 bases, and 9 bases lay between the germline ends. CDR3 sequence reads: CASSLGGSSNTGELFF. The CDR3, as DNA: TGTGCCAGCAGCTTAGGGGGCAGTTCGAACACCGGGGAGCTGTTTTTT.

The rearrangement uses TRBV7-2 and TRBJ2-3, with TRBD2 matching 13 bases. V lost 4 bases and J lost 2; bases outside the gene matches: 3. Germline CDR1 SGHTA, CDR2 FQGNSA. This CDR3 spans 16 amino acids. Here the CDR3 reads CASSSTSGRATDTQYF. The CDR3 nucleotides read TGTGCCAGCAGCTCAACTAGCGGGAGGGCCACAGATACGCAGTATTTT.

This chain connects TRBV18 to TRBJ1-2, with TRBD1 matching 7 bases. The CDR3 consists of 15 residues. The germline gives CDR1 KGHSH, CDR2 LQKENI. The trim removed 6 bases at V and 2 bases at J, leaving 9 bases unmatched. CDR3 loop: CASSPMTQGNYGYTF. The CDR3 DNA reads TGTGCCAGCTCTCCGATGACACAGGGGAACTATGGCTACACCTTC.

The chain combines TRBV27 with TRBJ2-1; 12 bases map to TRBD2. CDR1 is MNHEY and CDR2 is SMNVEV in the germline V gene (reference sequence). The CDR3 totals 18 residues. Trimming removed 3 bases from V and 1 base from J; junction bases left unmatched: 7. CDR3 sequence reads: CASSFTILAGGSYNEQFF. Here the CDR3 DNA reads TGTGCCAGCAGTTTCACCATACTAGCGGGAGGATCCTACAATGAGCAGTTCTTC.

This clone was counted a few times. The chain recombines TRBV28 with TRBJ1-4; D might be TRBD1 (6 bases). Germline CDR1 reads MDHEN; CDR2 reads SYDVKM. Trimming took 5 bases from V and 8 from J, leaving 15 bases between them. This CDR3 contains 14 residues. The CDR3 is CASSPGQTREKLFF. The DNA of the CDR3 is TGTGCCAGCAGTCCAGGACAGACGAGGGAAAAACTGTTTTTT.